Listed below are T cell receptor beta chains from one sample, sequenced in a study of T cell responses to AZD1222 COVID-19 vaccine. Sequencing used immunoSEQ multiplex PCR; TCRdb keeps in-frame clones, though not all of them. The table records about 150,000 clones, roughly 92% of them present only once. The sequencing used peripheral blood, collected on day 0 of AZD1222 vaccination. The receptors were sampled from an adult in good health. Each CDR3 is given with its conserved first and last residue. The D gene is left open where the match is weak. A row's size may be missing; if present it is once, few, many or a size class.

NA | TRBJ2-2 | TRBV18 | NA | TGTGCCAGCTCCCCCACAGGGTCGAACACCGGGGAGCTGTTTTTT | CASSPTGSNTGELFF
once | TRBJ2-1 | TRBV4-1 | NA | TGCGCCAGCAGCCACCCCGCGAGGGGGAACAATGAGCAGTTCTTC | CASSHPARGNNEQFF
once | TRBJ1-2 | TRBV28 | NA | TGTGCCAGCAGTTCAAACCATATATGGGGCTACACCTTC | CASSSNHIWGYTF
NA | TRBJ2-2 | TRBV10-3 | TRBD2 | TGTGCCATCACGCGGGGCGGGAGCACAAACACCGGGGAGCTGTTTTTT | CAITRGGSTNTGELFF
NA | TRBJ1-1 | TRBV5-1 | NA | TGCGCCAGCAGCTTCGGCCCAGGGATTTCTCCTGAAGCTTTCTTT | CASSFGPGISPEAFF
NA | TRBJ2-5 | TRBV7-9 | TRBD1 | TGTGCCAGCAGCCCCGAGGGGGCAGCCTCTCAAGAGACCCAGTACTTC | CASSPEGAASQETQYF
NA | TRBJ2-7 | TRBV11-2 | TRBD1 | TGTGCCAGCAGCCTGGACAGGGGCGTATATAGGTCCTACGAGCAGTACTTC | CASSLDRGVYRSYEQYF
few | TRBJ1-6 | TRBV4-3 | TRBD1 | TGCGCCAGCAGCCACGCCACAGGGGGCGAATATTCACCCCTCCACTTT | CASSHATGGEYSPLHF
NA | TRBJ1-5 | TRBV30 | TRBD1 | TGTGCCTGGAGTAAAGAGCCGGGACAGGGAAGACAGCCCCAGCATTTT | CAWSKEPGQGRQPQHF
NA | TRBJ1-2 | TRBV28 | NA | TGTGCCAGCCGAACGGAGGTGGCAGACGTCTATGGCTACACCTTC | CASRTEVADVYGYTF
NA | TRBJ2-2 | TRBV9 | NA | TGTGCCAGCAGCGTAGGGGCAGCGACGGTTTCGGGGGAGCTGTTTTTT | CASSVGAATVSGELFF
once | TRBJ1-2 | TRBV24-1 | TRBD1 | TGTGCCACCAGTGAGCTTATGGGGACAGGGGTGAATGGCTACACCTTC | CATSELMGTGVNGYTF
NA | TRBJ1-2 | TRBV5-1 | NA | TGCGCCAGCAGCTTGGCAGGGATGAGTGGCTACACCTTC | CASSLAGMSGYTF
NA | TRBJ2-3 | TRBV2 | TRBD1 | TGTGCCAGTTCAGACAGGGCTGTTAGCACAGATACGCAGTATTTT | CASSDRAVSTDTQYF
NA | TRBJ1-2 | TRBV28 | NA | TGTGCCAGCAGTTTACCCTTCGACAGGCTCTATGGCTACACCTTC | CASSLPFDRLYGYTF
NA | TRBJ1-2 | TRBV12-3/TRBV12-4 | NA | TGTGCCAGCACTTTACCGGGGGTTTTGGGCTACACCTTC | CASTLPGVLGYTF
NA | TRBJ2-5 | TRBV24-1 | NA | TGTGCCACCATATGGGGCGGGGGCAGGGGCAAAGAGACCCAGTACTTC | CATIWGGGRGKETQYF
once | TRBJ2-1 | TRBV30 | TRBD2 | TGTGCCTGGAGTGTAGGGTTCGGGGGGAGCGCCTACAATGAGCAGTTCTTC | CAWSVGFGGSAYNEQFF
NA | TRBJ2-1 | TRBV15 | NA | TGTGCCACCAGCACCTATCGGGACTCAGTCCTGGATGAGCAGTTCTTC | CATSTYRDSVLDEQFF
NA | TRBJ1-5 | TRBV6-2/TRBV6-3 | NA | TGTGCCAGCAGTTATGGGACACCGAATCAGCCCCAGCATTTT | CASSYGTPNQPQHF
NA | TRBJ1-1 | TRBV12-5 | NA | TGTGCTAGTGGTTCGGATGGTTACACTGAAGCTTTCTTT | CASGSDGYTEAFF
NA | TRBJ2-5 | TRBV4-3 | NA | TGCGCCAGCGGAAGGGGGGTCGGAGCTCAAGAGACCCAGTACTTC | CASGRGVGAQETQYF
NA | TRBJ1-5 | TRBV27 | TRBD1 | TGTGCCAGCAGTCCCCGGGACAGATTGGTCCACGGGGGCAATCAGCCCCAGCATTTT | CASSPRDRLVHGGNQPQHF
NA | TRBJ1-1 | TRBV2 | NA | TGTGCCAGCAGTGAACCCGCTTTGCGGAAGAACACTGAAGCTTTCTTT | CASSEPALRKNTEAFF
NA | TRBJ2-4 | TRBV28 | NA | TGTGCCAGCAGTATTTCCGCGGGTGGGGCCAAAAACATTCAGTACTTC | CASSISAGGAKNIQYF
NA | TRBJ1-2 | TRBV28 | TRBD1 | TGTGCCAGCAGTTGGTTTGACAGGGCCCCTAACTATGGCTACACCTTC | CASSWFDRAPNYGYTF
NA | TRBJ1-2 | TRBV4-1 | NA | TGCGCCAGCAGCCAAGAGATCGGGACGCCTTCGGGAGGCTACACCTTC | CASSQEIGTPSGGYTF
NA | TRBJ1-2 | TRBV6-5 | TRBD1 | TGTGCCAGCAGTTATAGGACAGGGGATGGCTACACCTTC | CASSYRTGDGYTF
NA | TRBJ2-3 | TRBV5-1 | TRBD1 | TGCGCCAGCAGCTTGAGTGGGGACAGCAGCACAGATACGCAGTATTTT | CASSLSGDSSTDTQYF
NA | TRBJ2-3 | TRBV6-5 | NA | TGTGCCAGCAGCCGCAGACAGAACACAGATACGCAGTATTTT | CASSRRQNTDTQYF
NA | TRBJ2-7 | TRBV5-5 | NA | TGTGCCAGCAGTCTTTCCCCGGGGCAGTCCCTCTACGAGCAGTACTTC | CASSLSPGQSLYEQYF
NA | TRBJ2-6 | TRBV5-1 | NA | TGCGCCAGCAGCTTGGATGGTGGGGTTGGGGCCAACGTCCTGACTTTC | CASSLDGGVGANVLTF
NA | TRBJ1-1 | TRBV18 | NA | TGTGCCAGCTCCAACCCGTACCTAGGGATGAACACTGAAGCTTTCTTT | CASSNPYLGMNTEAFF
NA | TRBJ1-3 | TRBV5-1 | TRBD1 | TGCGCCAGCAGCGACGGGACAGGAGTCTCTGGAAACACCATATATTTT | CASSDGTGVSGNTIYF
NA | TRBJ1-1 | TRBV7-9 | NA | TGTGCCAGCAGCTTGAGTTCCATGAACACTGAAGCTTTCTTT | CASSLSSMNTEAFF
NA | TRBJ1-5 | TRBV7-8 | NA | TGTGCCAGCAGCCAAGGACAGCAGCCCCAGCATTTT | CASSQGQQPQHF
NA | TRBJ1-4 | TRBV30 | NA | TGTGCCTGGAGTTTGGCCGGGGGGAGGAATGAAAAACTGTTTTTT | CAWSLAGGRNEKLFF
few | TRBJ1-1 | TRBV19 | TRBD1 | TGTGCCAGTAGTAAGCTGGGACAGGGGTTGGTAAACACTGAAGCTTTCTTT | CASSKLGQGLVNTEAFF
medium-sized | TRBJ2-1 | TRBV6-4 | TRBD2 | TGTGCCAGCAGTGACGGGACTAGCGGGAATGAGCAGTTCTTC | CASSDGTSGNEQFF
NA | TRBJ2-7 | TRBV15 | NA | TGTGCCACCAGCAGAGATGAAAACCTAGCCTACGAGCAGTACTTC | CATSRDENLAYEQYF
NA | TRBJ2-6 | TRBV27 | NA | TGTGCCAGCAGTTTATATGGGGGGACTGGGGCCAACGTCCTGACTTTC | CASSLYGGTGANVLTF
NA | TRBJ2-1 | TRBV4-1 | TRBD2 | TGCGCCAGCAGCCAAGGACTAGCGGACAATGAGCAGTTCTTC | CASSQGLADNEQFF
NA | TRBJ1-1 | TRBV5-6 | NA | TGTGCCAGCCTCCCTTACAGAACGAACACTGAAGCTTTCTTT | CASLPYRTNTEAFF
NA | TRBJ2-7 | TRBV28 | TRBD2 | TGTGCCAGCAGAAAGGGACTAGCGGGGACCTACGAGCAGTACTTC | CASRKGLAGTYEQYF
NA | TRBJ2-1 | TRBV24-1 | NA | TGTGCCACCAGGGCAGCTTCCTACAATGAGCAGTTCTTC | CATRAASYNEQFF
NA | TRBJ2-1 | TRBV28 | NA | TGTGCCAGCAGGACCGGGAGTAGGGCCTCTAATGAGCAGTTCTTC | CASRTGSRASNEQFF
NA | TRBJ2-4 | TRBV5-1 | NA | TGCGCCAGCAGCTTTCTGGGGGACATTCAGTACTTC | CASSFLGDIQYF
NA | TRBJ2-3 | TRBV11-3 | NA | TGTGCCAGCAGCTTATCGACTGTCACAGATACGCAGTATTTT | CASSLSTVTDTQYF
NA | TRBJ1-2 | TRBV3-1/TRBV3-2 | NA | TGTGCCAGCAGCCAAGTGACAGGTGGTTATGGCTACACCTTC | CASSQVTGGYGYTF
few | TRBJ2-7 | TRBV7-2 | NA | TGTGCCAGCAGCCCAATGGGGGCCTCCTACGAGCAGTACTTC | CASSPMGASYEQYF
NA | TRBJ1-5 | TRBV24-1 | NA | TGTGCCACCCGTGCCCGGGGGGGGGTTGGGCAGCCCCAGCATTTT | CATRARGGVGQPQHF
NA | TRBJ1-3 | TRBV30 | TRBD1 | TGTGCCTGGAGGGGACAGGGGACAGGAAACACCATATATTTT | CAWRGQGTGNTIYF
NA | TRBJ2-7 | TRBV6-6 | NA | TGTGCCAGCAGTTACTCGGTGCCCCCCGAGCAGTACTTC | CASSYSVPPEQYF
NA | TRBJ2-7 | TRBV30 | TRBD1 | TGTGCCTGGAGGACTGCCCGGACAGGACCCTACGAGCAGTACTTC | CAWRTARTGPYEQYF
NA | TRBJ1-2 | TRBV3-1/TRBV3-2 | NA | TGTGCCAGCAGCCAACTCCCGGGACAAACTAACTATGGCTACACCTTC | CASSQLPGQTNYGYTF
NA | TRBJ2-7 | TRBV28 | TRBD2 | TGTGCCAGCAAGAGTAGCGGGAGGGGCTACGAGCAGTACTTC | CASKSSGRGYEQYF
NA | TRBJ1-2 | TRBV29-1 | NA | TGCAGCGCCTCGGTGAGCTATGGCTACACCTTC | CSASVSYGYTF
NA | TRBJ2-1 | TRBV7-9 | TRBD2 | TGTGCCAGCACCGAATCAAGGGTCCGCGGGAGAGGGTACAATGAGCAGTTCTTC | CASTESRVRGRGYNEQFF
NA | TRBJ1-5 | TRBV11-2 | TRBD1 | TGTGCCAGCTCAGGGGGCCGCAATCAGCCCCAGCATTTT | CASSGGRNQPQHF